One sample yielded the 15 T cell receptor beta chains listed below, sequenced in a study of blood T cell repertoires in COVID-19. The data were produced by immunoSEQ multiplex PCR, yet TCRdb's version contains in-frame clones alone and is incomplete. The sample has hundreds of thousands of clones; 80% to 90% are singletons. The sample was PBMCs or T cells enriched from blood (not recorded which). The receptors were gathered from a man between 18 and 35 years old who had recovered from COVID-19.

The V gene is TRBV7-8, the J gene TRBJ2-2, with 14 bases fitting TRBD2. Germline CDR1 is SGHVS and CDR2 is FQNEAQ. Trimming removed 4 bases from V and 0 bases from J; junction bases left unmatched: 7. CDR3 length equals 19 residues. The CDR3 reads CASSSGGTSGGTNTGELFF. As DNA, the CDR3 is TGTGCCAGCAGCTCCGGCGGGACTAGCGGGGGTACGAACACCGGGGAGCTGTTTTTT. Complete variable domain (other parts from reference TRBV7-8 and TRBJ2-2): GAGVSQSPRYKVAKRGQDVALRCDPISGHVSLFWYQQALGQGPEFLTYFQNEAQLDKSGLPSDRFFAERPEGSVSTLKIQRTQQEDSAVYLCASSSGGTSGGTNTGELFFGEGSRLTVL.

The chain employs TRBV4-3 and TRBJ2-4; 9 bases line up with TRBD2. The V gene end was trimmed by 1 base and the J gene end by 7 bases; junction bases not matched to a gene: 5. Germline assignment: CDR1 LGHNA and CDR2 YSLEER. The CDR3 runs 15 residues. The CDR3 coding sequence is TGCGCCAGCAGCCAAGTGACTCTAGCGGGGAACATTCAGTACTTC. This encodes CASSQVTLAGNIQYF.

The V call is TRBV27, the J call TRBJ1-2; 7 positions match TRBD1. This CDR3 has 14 residues. V trimming: 9 bases; J trimming: 6 bases; junction bases outside the gene matches: 13. Looked up from germline, CDR1 is MNHEY and CDR2 is SMNVEV (reference sequence). CDR3 sequence reads: CARPLSGTENGYTF. The DNA for the CDR3 is TGTGCCAGACCCCTCTCCGGGACAGAAAATGGCTACACCTTC.

The chain is built from TRBV28 and TRBJ2-7, with 11 bases lining up with TRBD1. This CDR3 is 13 amino acids long. Germline V gene sequence: CDR1 MDHEN, CDR2 SYDVKM. V gave up 4 bases and J gave up 9 bases; unmatched junction bases: 5. The CDR3 DNA follows: TGTGCCAGCAGTTCCGGACAGGGGGCAGGGCAGTACTTC. Amino acids: CASSSGQGAGQYF.

The chain is built from TRBV28 and TRBJ2-1; tentatively, D is TRBD2 (6 bases). Trimming cost V 2 bases and J 5 bases, with 13 bases left between them. This CDR3 is 15 amino acids long. Per germline, CDR1 MDHEN and CDR2 SYDVKM. The CDR3 loop is CASSLGGRWDNEQFF. The CDR3 DNA is TGTGCCAGCAGTTTAGGGGGGAGGTGGGACAATGAGCAGTTCTTC.

The chain recombines TRBV4-2 with TRBJ2-3; perhaps TRBD2 as D (6 bases). The CDR3 consists of 15 residues. Germline CDR1 LGHNA, CDR2 YNFKEQ. V was cut by 3 bases and J by 6 bases, with 16 bases left in between. CDR3 sequence: CASSHVGGDGDTQYF. In DNA form, the CDR3 reads TGTGCCAGCAGCCACGTTGGCGGGGACGGGGATACGCAGTATTTT.

The chain employs TRBV13 and TRBJ2-1; D is perhaps TRBD2 (6 bases). V was shortened by 1 base and J by 1 base, with 11 bases between the two germline ends. The germline V gene encodes CDR1 PRHDT and CDR2 FYEKMQ (reference sequence). CDR3 size: 16 residues. The chain's CDR3 is CASSLVAGLSYNEQFF. For the CDR3, the DNA is TGTGCCAGCAGCTTAGTCGCGGGATTATCCTACAATGAGCAGTTCTTC. Filled out from reference TRBV13 and TRBJ2-1, the complete variable domain reads AAGVIQSPRHLIKEKRETATLKCYPIPRHDTVYWYQQGPGQDPQFLISFYEKMQSDKGSIPDRFSAQQFSDYHSELNMSSLELGDSALYFCASSLVAGLSYNEQFFGPGTRLTVL.

The chain carries TRBV18 and TRBJ2-1; 11 bases match TRBD2. Germline V CDR1 and CDR2: KGHSH, LQKENI. V was pared by 3 bases and J by 4 bases, with 5 bases of the junction left unmatched. The CDR3 length is 16 residues. The CDR3 sequence is CASSPTIAGGYNEQFF. The CDR3 bases are TGTGCCAGCTCACCTACGATAGCGGGGGGGTACAATGAGCAGTTCTTC.

This clone was counted only a few times. This rearrangement joins TRBV7-3 to TRBJ1-1; TRBD1 matches at 7 bases. The CDR3 spans 14 residues. Per germline, CDR1 SGHTA and CDR2 FQGTGA. The junction had 6 bases not matched to a gene; V was cut back by 5 bases and J by 3 bases. CDR3 sequence reads: CASSPDRADTEAFF. For the CDR3, the DNA is TGTGCCAGCAGCCCCGACAGGGCCGACACTGAAGCTTTCTTT.

The genes are TRBV15 and TRBJ2-7; 7 bases line up with TRBD2. Losses at the gene ends were 7 bases for V and 2 bases for J; bases not matched to a gene: 5. CDR1 is LNHNV, CDR2 YYDKDF, per germline (reference sequence). CDR3 length: 13 residues. CDR3: CATTSGTPYEQYF. For the CDR3, the DNA is TGTGCCACCACTAGCGGAACCCCCTACGAGCAGTACTTC.

This chain uses TRBV3-1 (or the pseudogene TRBV3-2) with TRBJ2-3; 9 positions match TRBD2. Germline-derived CDR1 and CDR2 are LGHDT and YNNKEL (reference sequence). V shed 0 bases, J shed 3 bases, and the junction held 7 bases outside the gene matches. There are 17 residues in the CDR3. CDR3 region: CASSQDGWREGTDTQYF. The CDR3 DNA follows: TGTGCCAGCAGCCAAGATGGCTGGCGGGAGGGGACAGATACGCAGTATTTT.

V usage is TRBV18 and J usage is TRBJ1-6; D perhaps matches TRBD1 (6 bases). The CDR3 is made up of 13 amino acids. Germline assignment: CDR1 KGHSH and CDR2 LQKENI. V was trimmed by 4 bases and J by 7 bases, leaving 8 bases between them. CDR3: CASSRQANSPLHF. CDR3 nucleotides: TGTGCCAGCTCACGACAGGCGAATTCACCCCTCCACTTT.

The chain joins TRBV5-1 to TRBJ2-1; TRBD2 agrees at 9 bases. This CDR3 contains 16 residues. Germline trimming cut 0 bases from V and 4 bases from J; bases unmatched to any gene: 5. The germline CDR1 and CDR2 sequences are SGHRS and YFSETQ. In DNA form, the CDR3 reads TGCGCCAGCAGCTTGGGGTCTAGCGGGGTTTACAATGAGCAGTTCTTC. The encoded protein is CASSLGSSGVYNEQFF.

This chain uses TRBV20-1 with TRBJ1-1; D not certain. V dropped 3 bases and J dropped 4 bases, with 12 bases sitting between them. Germline V gene data show CDR1 as DFQATT and CDR2 as SNEGSKA (reference sequence). The CDR3 consists of 13 residues. The CDR3 nucleotides are TGCAGTGCTAGTTTCAGATTGATCACTGAAGCTTTCTTT. Protein sequence: CSASFRLITEAFF.

This clone is a singleton in its sample. This chain links TRBV6-5 with TRBJ2-3; 8 bases fit TRBD2. From germline, CDR1 is MNHEY and CDR2 SVGAGI. The CDR3 consists of 16 residues. V gave up 0 bases and J gave up 2 bases; unmatched junction bases: 4. The CDR3 region is CASSYSTGRATDTQYF. The CDR3 bases are TGTGCCAGCAGTTACTCGACCGGGAGGGCCACAGATACGCAGTATTTT.